The 7 T cell receptor beta chains given below trace back to one sample, sequenced in a study of blood T cell repertoires in COVID-19. Only in-frame clones appear in the TCRdb table, and some are missing; sequencing was by immunoSEQ multiplex PCR. Here the sample spans about 280,000 clones, around nine tenths being singletons. The source material was peripheral blood. These receptors originate from a man aged 35 to 55 with active or convalescent COVID-19.

This clone was seen once. The DNA of the CDR3 is TGTGCCAGCCTTGCTTGGAGCACTGAAGCTTTCTTT. Its protein is CASLAWSTEAFF. The chain couples TRBV28 to TRBJ1-1; no definite D call. Trimming shortened V by 8 bases and J by 4 bases, and 11 bases separated the two germline ends. Germline CDR1 reads MDHEN; CDR2 reads SYDVKM. The CDR3 extends over 12 amino acids.

The chain joins TRBV9 to TRBJ2-1; D is unresolved. The germline V gene has CDR1 SGDLS and CDR2 YYNGEE. Trimming stripped 4 bases from V and 8 bases from J, with 13 bases between. The CDR3 spans 13 residues. The chain's CDR3 is CASSPSLAYEQFF. Here the CDR3 DNA reads TGTGCCAGCAGCCCCAGCTTAGCATATGAGCAGTTCTTC.

The chain links TRBV2 to TRBJ1-6; 10 bases are a match to TRBD1. CDR1 is SNHLY, CDR2 FYNNEI, per germline. V gave up 5 bases and J gave up 9 bases; unmatched junction bases: 10. The CDR3 extends over 16 amino acids. CDR3 nucleotide sequence: TGTGCCAGCAGTCCTCCCCGGACAGGGGGAGTTTCACCCCTCCACTTT. Translating it yields CASSPPRTGGVSPLHF.

The gene calls are TRBV2 and TRBJ2-5; D possibly corresponds to TRBD2 (6 bases). V gave up 8 bases and J gave up 6 bases, with 16 bases separating them. The germline CDR1 and CDR2 sequences are SNHLY and FYNNEI. This CDR3 contains 13 residues. CDR3 sequence: CASGGELGKTQYF. CDR3 sequence (DNA): TGTGCCAGCGGAGGGGAGCTTGGGAAGACCCAGTACTTC.

The V call is TRBV4-1, the J call TRBJ1-3; D not resolved. The CDR3 extends over 17 amino acids. Germline V lookup: CDR1 MGHRA, CDR2 YSYEKL. V lost 0 bases, J lost 4 bases, and 16 bases lay in between. This CDR3 reads CASSQDREDFGGNTIYF. The CDR3 DNA follows: TGCGCCAGCAGCCAAGATCGAGAAGACTTCGGAGGAAACACCATATATTTT.

This chain uses TRBV12-3 or TRBV12-4 with TRBJ2-5; weak D call: TRBD1 (5 bases). The CDR3 is made up of 13 amino acids. V lost 6 bases and J lost 4, with 12 bases in between. CDR3 protein: CASRRQTGETQYF. CDR3 DNA sequence: TGTGCCAGCAGAAGACAGACTGGAGAGACCCAGTACTTC.

The chain has TRBV5-8 and TRBJ1-5, with D perhaps matching TRBD1 (6 bases). There are 15 residues in the CDR3. The V end lost 4 bases, the J end lost 7 bases, and 18 bases lay between the germline ends. Germline values: CDR1 SGHTS, CDR2 YDEGEE. This chain's CDR3 is CASSHRGGAGQPQHF. The CDR3 DNA sequence: TGTGCCAGCAGCCACCGGGGGGGCGCAGGCCAGCCCCAGCATTTT.